The 9 T cell receptor beta chains below were found in one sample sequenced in a study of T-cell reconstitution after alpha-beta-depleted transplantation in children. Using unique molecular identifiers, the investigators prepared the TCRbeta library. TCRdb re-derived calls from the PCR reads in MiXCR, one entry per CDR3 protein. The data contain around 600,000 distinct CDR3 sequences, 16% of them singletons. The sample here was PBMCs from the stem cell graft donor, taken from the stem cell graft. These receptors were taken from a human donor who donated a stem cell graft to a child with acute myeloid leukemia.

The sample holds many counts of this clonotype. One end of the junction fails to match germline, which may point to a read error. The rearrangement joins TRBV5-1 to TRBJ2-3; 10 bases match TRBD1. CDR3 length: 14 amino acids. The V gene's germline CDR1 is SGHRS and CDR2 YFSETQ. CDR3 DNA: TGTGCCAGCAGCTTGGGACAGGGGCCAGATACGCAGTATTTT. This gives the protein CASSLGQGPDTQYF.

In this sample, this clonotype turned up many times. The V and J genes are TRBV20-1 and TRBJ2-2, with D hard to call. CDR1 is DFQATT and CDR2 is SNEGSKA in the germline V gene (reference sequence). The CDR3 runs to 14 residues. The V end lost 0 bases, the J end lost 11 bases, and 16 bases lay between the germline ends. CDR3 sequence (DNA): TGCAGTGCTAGAGAGAAAGAGGCGATAACTGAGCTGTTTTTT. Protein product: CSAREKEAITELFF.

The rearrangement links TRBV7-9 to TRBJ2-2; D unclear. The V end was cut by 3 bases, the J end by 0 bases, with 8 bases between. This CDR3 has 15 residues. CDR1 is SEHNR, CDR2 FQNEAQ, per germline (reference sequence). The CDR3 region is CASSLGRPNTGELFF. CDR3 in DNA: TGTGCCAGCAGCTTGGGCAGGCCGAACACCGGGGAGCTGTTTTTT.

This clonotype was recorded a few times. The chain couples TRBV29-1 to TRBJ1-4, with D perhaps matching TRBD1 (6 bases). This CDR3 has 14 amino acids. CDR1 is SQVTM, CDR2 ANQGSEA, per germline. V lost 6 bases, J lost 0 bases, and 11 bases lay in between. CDR3 protein: CSVTGVATNEKLFF. The CDR3 bases are TGCAGCGTGACAGGAGTTGCAACTAATGAAAAACTGTTTTTT.

The V gene is TRBV5-1, the J gene TRBJ1-6; a possible D gene is TRBD1 (6 bases). V gave up 0 bases and J gave up 9 bases, with 25 bases separating them. Looked up from germline, CDR1 is SGHRS and CDR2 is YFSETQ. The CDR3 consists of 19 residues. The CDR3 sequence is CASSLGGQGSPSSISPLHF. The CDR3 region has the DNA TGCGCCAGCAGCTTGGGGGGGCAGGGGTCGCCTAGTTCAATTTCACCCCTCCACTTT.

The chain has TRBV7-9 and TRBJ2-3, with 9 bases matching TRBD2. Per germline, CDR1 SEHNR and CDR2 FQNEAQ (reference sequence). The V gene end was trimmed by 0 bases and the J gene end by 3 bases; junction bases not matched to a gene: 4. There are 16 residues in the CDR3. CDR3 in DNA: TGTGCCAGCAGCTTAGCGTTGACTAGCGGAACAGATACGCAGTATTTT. This gives the protein CASSLALTSGTDTQYF.

This clonotype was counted many times. The chain carries TRBV20-1 and TRBJ2-5; D is ambiguous. In germline, CDR1 is DFQATT, CDR2 SNEGSKA (reference sequence). There are 11 residues in the CDR3. V was clipped by 5 bases and J by 4 bases, with 8 bases between them. In DNA form, the CDR3 reads TGCAGTGCTCCGCGCGGAGAGACCCAGTACTTC. Its translation: CSAPRGETQYF.

At least ten counts were recorded for this clonotype. The chain joins TRBV20-1 to TRBJ2-1; 9 bases line up with TRBD2. CDR1 is DFQATT and CDR2 is SNEGSKA in the germline V gene (reference sequence). The CDR3 extends over 18 amino acids. Losses at the gene ends were 0 bases for V and 3 bases for J; bases not matched to a gene: 12. This CDR3 reads CSARDLGVAGVNYNEQFF. CDR3 DNA sequence: TGCAGTGCTAGAGATCTAGGGGTAGCGGGGGTCAACTACAATGAGCAGTTCTTC.

This clonotype has at least ten counts. This rearrangement joins TRBV20-1 to TRBJ2-7; TRBD1 matches at 7 bases. CDR1 and CDR2 from the germline V gene are DFQATT and SNEGSKA (reference sequence). The CDR3 loop spans 13 amino acids. Trimming cost V 2 bases and J 2 bases; bases outside gene matches: 3. The CDR3 loop reads CSARTDRAYEQYV. The DNA for the CDR3 is TGCAGTGCTAGAACTGACAGGGCCTACGAGCAGTACGTC.